This is a list of T cell receptor beta chains from one sample in a study of blood T cells in healthy people across ages. Each CDR3 protein is one row after TCRdb ran MiXCR on the 5' RACE reads. In the table there are about 1,600,000 distinct CDR3 sequences, 40% to 50% of which are singletons. Sequenced: blood. Every receptor here comes from a young woman in good health. Each CDR3 is given with its conserved first and last residue. The D gene is left open where the match is weak. For some rows the clone size is stated as once, few or many, or as a class when expanded; others skip it.

>once|TRBV10-2|NA|16|TRBJ2-2
TGCGCCAGCAGTCCAAGGGGGGGCTTTAACACCGGGGAGCTGTTTTTT
CASSPRGGFNTGELFF
>NA|TRBV7-2|NA|16|TRBJ2-5
TGTGCCAGCAGCTTAGGAGGAGGGGGGGCCGTGGAGACCCAGTACTTC
CASSLGGGGAVETQYF
>NA|TRBV6-5|NA|13|TRBJ2-5
TGTGCCAGCGGTGCGGCCCCCGGGGAGACCCAGTACTTC
CASGAAPGETQYF
>few|TRBV20-1|TRBD2|13|TRBJ2-7
TGCAGTGCTAGCCTAGCGGGAGGCTACGAGCAGTACTTC
CSASLAGGYEQYF
>NA|TRBV12-3/TRBV12-4|TRBD1|14|TRBJ1-2
TGTGCCAGCAGTCCAGGGGGAGGGGTCTGGGGCTACACCTTC
CASSPGGGVWGYTF
>NA|TRBV21-1|NA|16|TRBJ1-5
TGTGCCAGCAGCAAAGAAGGGGGAGGGGGCAATCAGCCCCAGCATTTT
CASSKEGGGGNQPQHF
>NA|TRBV4-1|NA|14|TRBJ2-2
TGCGCCAGCAGCCAAGACGGCGGTATCGGGGAGCTGTTTTTT
CASSQDGGIGELFF
>NA|TRBV18|TRBD1|16|TRBJ2-7
TGTGCCAGCTCTCTTCTGACAGGGGTCACCTACAATGAGCAGTACTTC
CASSLLTGVTYNEQYF
>few|TRBV7-9|TRBD2|16|TRBJ2-7
TGTGCCAGCAGCTCAAAAGCAAGCGGGAGCCCCTACGAGCAGTACTTC
CASSSKASGSPYEQYF
>NA|TRBV5-4|NA|15|TRBJ1-6
TGTGCCAGCAGCCCCCCGGGGGCTCGGGATTCACCCCTCCACTTT
CASSPPGARDSPLHF
>few|TRBV4-2|TRBD2|15|TRBJ2-5
TGTGCCAGCAGCCCGGGACTAGCGGAGGCCAATGAGCAGTACTTC
CASSPGLAEANEQYF
>few|TRBV20-1|TRBD1|16|TRBJ2-3
TGCAGTGCTAGGCGCGCCGGGACAGGGAGCACAGATACGCAGTATTTT
CSARRAGTGSTDTQYF
>few|TRBV10-3|TRBD1|14|TRBJ1-2
TGTGCCACCAAGGGGGACAGGGGTTTAGATGGCTACACCTTC
CATKGDRGLDGYTF
>NA|TRBV3-1|TRBD2|17|TRBJ2-7
TGTGCCAGCAGCCAAGACTCGGCCCTAGCGGACTCCTACGGGCAGTACTTC
CASSQDSALADSYGQYF
>NA|TRBV12-3/TRBV12-4|TRBD1|14|TRBJ1-2
TGTGCCAGCAGTTTAAAGGGACAGGGAAGAGGCTGCACCTTC
CASSLKGQGRGCTF
>NA|TRBV20-1|NA|12|TRBJ1-1
TGCAGTGTAAAGTTGGAGGACACTGAAGCTTTCTTT
CSVKLEDTEAFF
>NA|TRBV10-3|NA|14|TRBJ2-3
TGTGCCATCAGTGCGGATGGAAGGACAGATACGCAGTATTTT
CAISADGRTDTQYF
>once|TRBV7-9|NA|15|TRBJ2-2
TGTGCCAGCAGCTTCCACAGGAGGGCGGGCGGGGAGCTGTTTTTT
CASSFHRRAGGELFF
>NA|TRBV6-6|TRBD1|16|TRBJ1-3
TGTGCCAGCAGTTACCTCGGACAGGGGGTCGGAAACACCATATATTTT
CASSYLGQGVGNTIYF
>NA|TRBV6-2/TRBV6-3|NA|15|TRBJ1-4
TGTGCCAGCAGACCGGACCGGATAAGGAATGAAAAACTGTTTTTT
CASRPDRIRNEKLFF
>NA|TRBV5-6|NA|16|TRBJ1-4
TGTGCCAGCACACATTTTCGGGACACGCCTAATGAAAAACTGTTTTTT
CASTHFRDTPNEKLFF
>NA|TRBV7-9|TRBD1|15|TRBJ2-5
TGTGCCAGCAGCACCCGACAGGGTTTACAAGAGACCCAGTACTTC
CASSTRQGLQETQYF
>NA|TRBV6-2/TRBV6-3|TRBD2|16|TRBJ2-1
TGTGCCAGCAGTCAATCCCTAAGCGGGAGGCACAATGAGCAGTTCTTC
CASSQSLSGRHNEQFF
>NA|TRBV6-6|NA|13|TRBJ2-7
TGTGCCAGCAGTTATGTGGGAGTCCCCGAGCAGTACTTC
CASSYVGVPEQYF
>NA|TRBV5-1|TRBD1|14|TRBJ2-5
TGCGCCAGCAGCCCGGGGACAGGGGGATGGGAGCAGTACTTC
CASSPGTGGWEQYF
>NA|TRBV7-9|TRBD2|14|TRBJ2-1
TGTGCCAGCAGCTTCGGGTGGGAGGGCCTCGAGCAGTTCTTC
CASSFGWEGLEQFF
>NA|TRBV5-1|NA|15|TRBJ1-2
TGCGCCAGCAGCTTGGACAGCGGGGCACAATATGGCTACACCTTC
CASSLDSGAQYGYTF
>NA|TRBV20-1|TRBD2|16|TRBJ2-5
TGCAGTGCTAGTCAATTTGGACTAGCGGGGCCCCGGGAGCAGTACTTC
CSASQFGLAGPREQYF
>NA|TRBV5-1|TRBD1|13|TRBJ2-1
TGCGCCAGCTTTCCCGGGACAGGGTTAGAGCAGTTCTTC
CASFPGTGLEQFF
>NA|TRBV12-3/TRBV12-4|NA|10|TRBJ1-3
TGTGCCAGCAGTTCGTACACCATATATTTT
CASSSYTIYF
>NA|TRBV7-2|TRBD2|16|TRBJ2-5
TGTGCCAGCAGCCCTTACGGGAGGGGTATCCAAGAGACCCAGTACTTC
CASSPYGRGIQETQYF
>NA|TRBV5-1|NA|15|TRBJ2-7
TGCGCCAGCAGCTTGGCGTCAGGACCTTACTACGGGCAGTACTTC
CASSLASGPYYGQYF
>NA|TRBV3-1|TRBD2|17|TRBJ2-7
TGTGCCAGCAGCCAAGAAGGTGATAGCGGGAGAGTCAATGAGCAGTACTTC
CASSQEGDSGRVNEQYF
>NA|TRBV9|TRBD2|17|TRBJ2-4
TGTGCCAGCAGCCCCCGTCCGGCGGGAGGGCCGGAAAACATTCAGTACTTC
CASSPRPAGGPENIQYF
>NA|TRBV7-7|NA|13|TRBJ2-3
TGTGCCAGCAGCTTCGGGGGCCAGTCTACGCAGTATTTT
CASSFGGQSTQYF
>few|TRBV19|TRBD2|16|TRBJ2-3
TGTGCCAGTAGCCCAACGGGACTAGCGGGAGAGGGAACGCAGTATTTT
CASSPTGLAGEGTQYF
>few|TRBV18|NA|14|TRBJ2-5
TGTGCCAGCTCACCAGATTTTGTCACAGAGACCCAGTACTTC
CASSPDFVTETQYF
>NA|TRBV7-9|NA|16|TRBJ1-1
TGTGCCAGCAGCTTGACAGCGGGGTTCGGGGGAACTGAAGCTTTCTTT
CASSLTAGFGGTEAFF
>many|TRBV24-1|NA|16|TRBJ2-5
TGTGCCACCAGTGACCGTGGGTCTAGCGAACAAGAGACCCAGTACTTC
CATSDRGSSEQETQYF